This TCR beta chain was observed in a study of cytomegalovirus exposure and HLA in healthy donors. Study-wide points: Reports credit the classifier with highly specific, highly sensitive diagnosis of cytomegalovirus status. Most TCR sequences proved rare, with some public TCRs found in many donors. The authors enumerated roughly 160 TCR beta chains as linked to cytomegalovirus. Later, an analysis found that TCR clusters from the first cohort tended to co-occur in the roughly 130 validation repertoires.

Data came from immunoSEQ multiplex PCR; TCRdb stores just in-frame clones and leaves some out. This table holds about 190,000 clones, around 84% found once. Deletions cut 3 bases from V and 0 bases from J, with 15 bases between. The CDR3 runs 17 residues. Looked up from germline, CDR1 is LGHNA and CDR2 is YSLEER. This clone was observed a single time. Its antigen is unknown. The sequencing input was PBMCs. J is TRBJ2-1 and V is TRBV4-3; no reliable D call. This sequence originates from a young man in good health and CMV-seropositive. The CDR3 protein is CASSQSRLVSSYNEQFF. CDR3 DNA sequence: TGCGCCAGCAGCCAGTCCCGTCTAGTCAGCTCCTACAATGAGCAGTTCTTC.